The 15 T cell receptor beta chains below all came from one sample that was sequenced in a study of cytomegalovirus exposure and HLA in healthy donors. The PCR made use of 60 Vbeta and 13 Jbeta primers. Clones were sequenced by immunoSEQ multiplex PCR, and TCRdb holds only the in-frame ones, with some missing. The sample consists of over 75,000 clones, approximately 70% of them appearing once. Material for sequencing was PBMCs. All receptors derive from a man under 40 in good health and CMV-seronegative.

This clone has only a few counts. As DNA, the CDR3 is TGTGCCAGCAGCCCCCGGGACAGTTCCTACGAGCAGTACTTC. Protein: CASSPRDSSYEQYF. The chain employs TRBV11-3 and TRBJ2-7; 7 bases fit TRBD1. Germline-derived CDR1 and CDR2 are SGHNT and YENEEA. J gave up 1 base and V 5 bases, and 5 bases lay outside the gene matches. This CDR3 region has 14 residues.

This clone has only a few counts. The rearrangement links TRBV7-2 to TRBJ2-2; 9 nucleotides align to TRBD1. The V gene end was trimmed by 1 base and the J gene end by 6 bases; junction bases not matched to a gene: 6. The CDR3 consists of 16 residues. The germline V gene encodes CDR1 SGHTA and CDR2 FQGNSA. CDR3 loop: CASSLVARTGAGELFF. CDR3 DNA sequence: TGTGCCAGCAGCTTAGTGGCCAGGACAGGGGCCGGGGAGCTGTTTTTT.

V gene TRBV28 combines with J gene TRBJ1-2; TRBD1 agrees at 8 bases. The V segment lost 1 base and the J segment 4 bases; nucleotides outside the gene matches: 5. CDR1 MDHEN and CDR2 SYDVKM come from the germline V gene. The CDR3 sequence is 15 residues long. The CDR3 DNA follows: TGTGCCAGCAGTTTATCGGACAGGGTGGGCTATGGCTACACCTTC. Its translation is CASSLSDRVGYGYTF.

This clone has just one count. The chain combines TRBV6-6 with TRBJ2-4; no clear D gene. V lost 3 bases and J 0 bases, leaving 6 bases between the germline ends. Per germline, CDR1 MNHNY and CDR2 SVGAGI (reference sequence). The CDR3 runs 14 residues. CDR3 protein: CASSYSLAKNIQYF. CDR3 sequence (DNA): TGTGCCAGCAGTTATTCCCTAGCCAAAAACATTCAGTACTTC.

The sample holds a few counts of this clone. The chain couples TRBV15 to TRBJ1-5, with D possibly TRBD1 on 5 matching bases. In germline, CDR1 is LNHNV, CDR2 YYDKDF (reference sequence). V was shortened by 0 bases and J by 7 bases, with 13 bases between the two germline ends. This CDR3 spans 15 amino acids. CDR3 DNA: TGTGCCACCAGCAGAGATCAGGGAGGGTGGCAGCCCCAGCATTTT. It is translated as CATSRDQGGWQPQHF.

This clone was seen a handful of times. The chain recombines TRBV30 with TRBJ1-2; D remains unclear. Trimming pared 2 bases from V and 4 bases from J, leaving 14 bases between. The CDR3 length is 14 residues. CDR1 is GTSNPN and CDR2 is SVGIG in the germline V gene (reference sequence). DNA of the CDR3: TGTGCCTGGAGTACCCCGGGAGGCTTCTATGGCTACACCTTC. This encodes CAWSTPGGFYGYTF.

In its sample, this clone was seen a few times. V and J are TRBV15 and TRBJ1-2, with D unresolved. The germline V gene encodes CDR1 LNHNV and CDR2 YYDKDF (reference sequence). With 5 bases removed from V and 4 bases from J, the gap between germline ends came to 17 bases. CDR3 length: 15 residues. CDR3 sequence: CATSPTPDGIYGYTF. CDR3 DNA: TGTGCCACCAGCCCTACCCCGGACGGGATCTATGGCTACACCTTC.

This sequence joins TRBV27 and TRBJ1-1; TRBD1 matches at 7 bases. Unmatched junction bases numbered 13, after V lost 8 bases and J lost 4 bases. Germline CDR1 is MNHEY and CDR2 is SMNVEV (reference sequence). The CDR3 is 15 residues long. CDR3 in DNA: TGTGCCAGCGTATTTGCAGGGGGGCTGGGCACTGAAGCTTTCTTT. Its translation: CASVFAGGLGTEAFF.

Turning to this clone: Mismatch with germline at one junction end may stem from a read error. The V call is TRBV4-3, the J call TRBJ2-1; 10 nucleotides agree with TRBD2. The CDR3 runs to 17 residues. The V gene's germline CDR1 is LGHNA and CDR2 YSLEER. CDR3 sequence reads: CASRQDMSGGAWNEQFF. The CDR3 nucleotides are TGCGCCAGCCGCCAAGATATGAGCGGGGGGGCCTGGAATGAGCAGTTCTTC.

A few counts support this clone. This chain uses TRBV5-1 with TRBJ1-2, with 8 bases aligning to TRBD1. V shed 4 bases, J shed 3 bases, and the junction held 5 bases outside the gene matches. This CDR3 has 14 amino acids. Germline CDR1 SGHRS, CDR2 YFSETQ. The CDR3 nucleotides read TGCGCCAGCAGCGCTCAGGGGGCTGACTATGGCTACACCTTC. Translation gives CASSAQGADYGYTF.

The chain recombines TRBV7-9 with TRBJ2-7; 8 bases map to TRBD1. This CDR3 contains 13 residues. V was clipped by 2 bases and J by 7 bases; unmatched bases: 4. The germline V gene encodes CDR1 SEHNR and CDR2 FQNEAQ (reference sequence). CDR3 sequence reads: CASSLQGAGEQYF. In DNA, the CDR3 is TGTGCCAGCAGCTTACAGGGGGCGGGTGAGCAGTACTTC.

This chain connects TRBV6-5 to TRBJ1-4, with 7 bases matching TRBD1. Germline V gene data show CDR1 as MNHEY and CDR2 as SVGAGI. The CDR3 is made up of 15 amino acids. Losses at the gene ends were 4 bases for V and 11 bases for J; bases not matched to a gene: 13. CDR3 sequence: CASSSWGQQIGKLFF. The CDR3 bases are TGTGCCAGCAGTTCCTGGGGACAGCAAATCGGGAAACTGTTTTTT.

The CDR3 protein is CASSATGHLISGNTIYF. CDR3 nucleotide sequence: TGTGCCAGCAGCGCTACGGGACACCTAATCTCTGGAAACACCATATATTTT. The chain combines TRBV14 with TRBJ1-3, with a tentative D call TRBD1 (6 bases). Per the germline V gene, CDR1 is SGHDN and CDR2 is FVKESK. The CDR3 covers 17 residues. The V end lost 5 bases, the J end lost 0 bases, and 17 bases lay between the germline ends.

The chain joins TRBV6-6 to TRBJ1-5; a weak D match, TRBD1 (5 bases). V lost 2 bases to trimming and J lost 7 bases, with 18 bases between them. This CDR3 spans 16 amino acids. CDR1 and CDR2 from the germline V gene are MNHNY and SVGAGI (reference sequence). CDR3 nucleotides: TGTGCCAGCAGTTACGGGGACCCTCGGGGGGACCAGCCCCAGCATTTT. It is translated as CASSYGDPRGDQPQHF.

This CDR3 reads CAWSVRSGPTDTQYF. The DNA of the CDR3 is TGTGCCTGGAGTGTACGTAGCGGGCCCACAGATACGCAGTATTTT. The chain combines TRBV30 with TRBJ2-3, with TRBD2 matching over 7 bases. This CDR3 has 15 residues. Germline loops: CDR1 GTSNPN, CDR2 SVGIG (reference sequence). J lost 2 bases, V lost 0 bases, and 5 bases had no gene match. Together with reference TRBV30 and TRBJ2-3, the CDR3 gives the full variable domain: SQTIHQWPATLVQPVGSPLSLECTVEGTSNPNLYWYRQAAGRGLQLLFYSVGIGQISSEVPQNLSASRPQDRQFILSSKKLLLSDSGFYLCAWSVRSGPTDTQYFGPGTRLTVL.